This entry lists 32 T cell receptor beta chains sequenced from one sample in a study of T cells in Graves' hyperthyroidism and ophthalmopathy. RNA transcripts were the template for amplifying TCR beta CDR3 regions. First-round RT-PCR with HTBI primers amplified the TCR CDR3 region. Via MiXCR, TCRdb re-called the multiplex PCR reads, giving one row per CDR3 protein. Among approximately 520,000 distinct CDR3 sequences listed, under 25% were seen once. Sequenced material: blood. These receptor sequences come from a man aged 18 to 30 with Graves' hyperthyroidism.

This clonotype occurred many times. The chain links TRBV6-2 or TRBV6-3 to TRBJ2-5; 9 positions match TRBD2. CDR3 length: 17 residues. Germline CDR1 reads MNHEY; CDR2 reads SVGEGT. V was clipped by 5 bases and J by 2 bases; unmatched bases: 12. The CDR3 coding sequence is TGTGCCAGCAGTCGTTCACGCGGGGGGGTCCTTCAAGAGACCCAGTACTTC. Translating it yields CASSRSRGGVLQETQYF.

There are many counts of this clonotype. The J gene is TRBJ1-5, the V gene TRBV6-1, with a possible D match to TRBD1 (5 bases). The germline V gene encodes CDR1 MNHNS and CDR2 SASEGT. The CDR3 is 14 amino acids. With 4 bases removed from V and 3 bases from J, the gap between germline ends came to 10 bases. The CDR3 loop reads CASSARRDNQPQHF. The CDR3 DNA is TGTGCCAGCAGTGCTCGCAGGGACAATCAGCCCCAGCATTTT.

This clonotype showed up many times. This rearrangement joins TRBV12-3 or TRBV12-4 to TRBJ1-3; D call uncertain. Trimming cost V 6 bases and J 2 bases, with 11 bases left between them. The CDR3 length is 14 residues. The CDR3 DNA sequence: TGTGCCAGCAGGGCGCGGGGAGCTGGAAACACCATATATTTT. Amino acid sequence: CASRARGAGNTIYF.

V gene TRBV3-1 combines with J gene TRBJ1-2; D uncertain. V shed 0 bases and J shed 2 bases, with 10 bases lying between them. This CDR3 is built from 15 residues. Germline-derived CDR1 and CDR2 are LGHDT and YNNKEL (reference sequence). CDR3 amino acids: CASSQDGTDNYGYTF. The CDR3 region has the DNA TGTGCCAGCAGCCAAGATGGTACAGACAACTATGGCTACACCTTC.

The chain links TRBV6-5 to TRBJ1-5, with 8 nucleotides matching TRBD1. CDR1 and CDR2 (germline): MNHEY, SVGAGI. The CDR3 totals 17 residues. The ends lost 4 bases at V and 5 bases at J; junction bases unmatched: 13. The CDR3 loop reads CASSWAPTDRVDQPQHF. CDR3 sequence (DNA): TGTGCCAGCAGTTGGGCCCCTACGGACAGGGTAGATCAGCCCCAGCATTTT.

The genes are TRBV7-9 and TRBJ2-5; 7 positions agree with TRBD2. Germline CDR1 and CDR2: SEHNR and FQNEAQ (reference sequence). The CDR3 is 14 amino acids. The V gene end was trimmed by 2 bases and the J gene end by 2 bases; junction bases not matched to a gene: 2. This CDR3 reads CASSLKREQETQYF. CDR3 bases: TGTGCCAGCAGCTTAAAGCGGGAACAAGAGACCCAGTACTTC.

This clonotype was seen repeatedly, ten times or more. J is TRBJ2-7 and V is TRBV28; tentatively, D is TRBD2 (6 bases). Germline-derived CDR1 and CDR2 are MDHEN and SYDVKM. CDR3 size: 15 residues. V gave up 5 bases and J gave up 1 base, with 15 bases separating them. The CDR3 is CASSKDGGLSYEQYF. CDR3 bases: TGTGCCAGCAGTAAGGACGGAGGGCTATCCTACGAGCAGTACTTC. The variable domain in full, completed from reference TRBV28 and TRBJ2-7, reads DVKVTQSSRYLVKRTGEKVFLECVQDMDHENMFWYRQDPGLGLRLIYFSYDVKMKEKGDIPEGYSVSREKKERFSLILESASTNQTSMYLCASSKDGGLSYEQYFGPGTRLTVT.

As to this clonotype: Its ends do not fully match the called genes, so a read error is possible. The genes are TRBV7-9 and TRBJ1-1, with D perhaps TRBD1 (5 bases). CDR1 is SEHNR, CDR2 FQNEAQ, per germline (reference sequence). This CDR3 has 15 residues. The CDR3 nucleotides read TGTGCCAGCAGCTTAGGTCCGACAGTCAACACTGAAGCTCTCTTT. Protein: CASSLGPTVNTEALF.

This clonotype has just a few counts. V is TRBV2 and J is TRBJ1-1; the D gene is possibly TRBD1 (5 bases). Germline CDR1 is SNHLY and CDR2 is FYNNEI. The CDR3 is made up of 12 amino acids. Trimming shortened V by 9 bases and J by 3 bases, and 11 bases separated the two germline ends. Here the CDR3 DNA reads TGTGCCAGAGTAGGGGCAGACACTGAAGCTTTCTTT. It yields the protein CARVGADTEAFF.

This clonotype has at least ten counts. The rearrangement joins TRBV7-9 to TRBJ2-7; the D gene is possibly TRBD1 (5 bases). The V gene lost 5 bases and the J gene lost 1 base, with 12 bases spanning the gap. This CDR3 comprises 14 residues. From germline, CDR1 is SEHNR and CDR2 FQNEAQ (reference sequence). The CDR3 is CASSPPDTSYEQYF. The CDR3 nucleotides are TGTGCCAGCAGCCCTCCGGACACGTCCTACGAGCAGTACTTC.

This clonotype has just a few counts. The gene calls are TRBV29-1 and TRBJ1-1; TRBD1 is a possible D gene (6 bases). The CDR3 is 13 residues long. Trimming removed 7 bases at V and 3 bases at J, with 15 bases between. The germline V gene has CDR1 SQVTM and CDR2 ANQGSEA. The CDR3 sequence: CSALGGGDTEAFF. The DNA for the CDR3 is TGCAGCGCCCTGGGGGGGGGCGACACTGAAGCTTTCTTT.

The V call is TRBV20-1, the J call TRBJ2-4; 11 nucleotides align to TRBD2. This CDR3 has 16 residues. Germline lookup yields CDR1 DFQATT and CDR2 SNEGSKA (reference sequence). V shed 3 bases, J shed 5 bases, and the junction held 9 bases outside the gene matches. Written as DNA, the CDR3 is TGCAGTGCTAGGAGGAGACTAGCGGGAATCCAAAACATTCAGTACTTC. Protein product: CSARRRLAGIQNIQYF.

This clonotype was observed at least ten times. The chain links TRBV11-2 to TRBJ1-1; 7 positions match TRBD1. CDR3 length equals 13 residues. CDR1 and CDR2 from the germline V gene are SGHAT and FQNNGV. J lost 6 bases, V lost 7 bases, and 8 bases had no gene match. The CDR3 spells CASTRTGSAEAFF. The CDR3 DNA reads TGTGCCAGCACCCGGACAGGAAGCGCTGAAGCTTTCTTT.

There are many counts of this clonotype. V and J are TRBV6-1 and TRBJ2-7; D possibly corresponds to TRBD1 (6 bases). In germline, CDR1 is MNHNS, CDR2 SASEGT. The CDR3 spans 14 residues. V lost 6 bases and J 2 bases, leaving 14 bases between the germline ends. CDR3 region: CASRGGPSPYEQYF. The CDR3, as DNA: TGTGCCAGCAGAGGGGGACCTAGCCCCTACGAGCAGTACTTC.

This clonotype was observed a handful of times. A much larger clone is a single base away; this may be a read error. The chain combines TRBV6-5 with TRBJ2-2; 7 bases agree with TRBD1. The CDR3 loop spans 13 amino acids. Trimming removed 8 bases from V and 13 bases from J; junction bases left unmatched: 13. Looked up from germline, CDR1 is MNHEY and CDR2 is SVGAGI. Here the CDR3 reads CASCLQGIQWLFF. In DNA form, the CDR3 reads TGTGCCAGCTGTTTACAGGGGATCCAGTGGCTGTTTTTT.

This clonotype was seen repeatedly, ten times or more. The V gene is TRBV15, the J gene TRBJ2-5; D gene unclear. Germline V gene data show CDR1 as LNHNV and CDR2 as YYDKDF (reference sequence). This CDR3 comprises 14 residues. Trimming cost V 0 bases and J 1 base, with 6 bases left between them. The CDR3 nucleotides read TGTGCCACCAGCAGAGAGGACCTCCAAGAGACCCAGTACTTC. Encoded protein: CATSREDLQETQYF. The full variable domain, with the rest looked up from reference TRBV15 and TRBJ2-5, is DAMVIQNPRYQVTQFGKPVTLSCSQTLNHNVMYWYQQKSSQAPKLLFHYYDKDFNNEADTPDNFQSRRPNTSFCFLDIRSPGLGDTAMYLCATSREDLQETQYFGPGTRLLVL.

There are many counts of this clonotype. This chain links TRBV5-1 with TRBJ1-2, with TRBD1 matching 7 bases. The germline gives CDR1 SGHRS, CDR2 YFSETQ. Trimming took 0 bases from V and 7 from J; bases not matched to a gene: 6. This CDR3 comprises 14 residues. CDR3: CASSLADRAGGYTF. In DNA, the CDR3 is TGCGCCAGCAGCTTGGCCGACAGGGCCGGTGGCTACACCTTC.

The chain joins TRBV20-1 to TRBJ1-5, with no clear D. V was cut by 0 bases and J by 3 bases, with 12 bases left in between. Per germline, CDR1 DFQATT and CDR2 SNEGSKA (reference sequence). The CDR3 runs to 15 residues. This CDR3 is CSARDWSRINQPQHF. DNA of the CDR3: TGCAGTGCTAGAGATTGGTCCCGAATCAATCAGCCCCAGCATTTT.

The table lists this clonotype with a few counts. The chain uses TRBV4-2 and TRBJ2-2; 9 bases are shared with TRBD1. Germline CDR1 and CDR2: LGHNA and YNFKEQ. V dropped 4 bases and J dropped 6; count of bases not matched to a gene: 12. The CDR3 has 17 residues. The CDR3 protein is CASSPPDRGVVPGELFF. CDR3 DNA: TGTGCCAGCAGCCCGCCGGACAGGGGAGTCGTGCCCGGGGAGCTGTTTTTT.

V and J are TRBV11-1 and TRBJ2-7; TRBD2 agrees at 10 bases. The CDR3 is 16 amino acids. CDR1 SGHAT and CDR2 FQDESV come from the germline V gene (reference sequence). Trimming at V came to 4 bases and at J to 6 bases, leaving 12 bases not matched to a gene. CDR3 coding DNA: TGTGCCAGCAGCTCCACGAAATGGCTAGCGGGGGCCGAGCAGTACTTC. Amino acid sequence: CASSSTKWLAGAEQYF.

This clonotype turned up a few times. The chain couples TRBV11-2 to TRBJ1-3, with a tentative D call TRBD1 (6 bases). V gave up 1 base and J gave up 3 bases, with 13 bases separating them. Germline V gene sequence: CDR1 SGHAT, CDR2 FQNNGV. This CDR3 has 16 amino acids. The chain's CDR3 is CASSLGPGASGNTIYF. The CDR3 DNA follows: TGTGCCAGCAGCTTAGGACCGGGGGCAAGTGGAAACACCATATATTTT.

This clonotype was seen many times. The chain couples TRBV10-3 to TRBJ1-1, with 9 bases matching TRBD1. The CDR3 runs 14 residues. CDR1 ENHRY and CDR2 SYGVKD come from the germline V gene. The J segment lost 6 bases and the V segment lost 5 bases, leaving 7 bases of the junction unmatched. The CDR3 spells CAISPLTGGAEAFF. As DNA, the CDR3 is TGTGCCATCAGTCCTCTGACAGGGGGAGCTGAAGCTTTCTTT.

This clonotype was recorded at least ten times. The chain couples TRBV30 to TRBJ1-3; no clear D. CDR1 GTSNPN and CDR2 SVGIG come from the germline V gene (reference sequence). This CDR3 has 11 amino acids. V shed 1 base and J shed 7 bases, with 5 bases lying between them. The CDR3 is CAWSAANTIYF. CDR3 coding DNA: TGTGCCTGGAGTGCTGCCAACACCATATATTTT.

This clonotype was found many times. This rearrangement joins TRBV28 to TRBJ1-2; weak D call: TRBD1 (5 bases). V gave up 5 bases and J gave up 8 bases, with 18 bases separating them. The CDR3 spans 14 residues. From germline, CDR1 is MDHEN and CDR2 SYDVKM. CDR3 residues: CASSPLGQVEGYTF. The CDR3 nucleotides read TGTGCCAGCAGTCCCTTGGGGCAGGTGGAAGGCTACACCTTC.

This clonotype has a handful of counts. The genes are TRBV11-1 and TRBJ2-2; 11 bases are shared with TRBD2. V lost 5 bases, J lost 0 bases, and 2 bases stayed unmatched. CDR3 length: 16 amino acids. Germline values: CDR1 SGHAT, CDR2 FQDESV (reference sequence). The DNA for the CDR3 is TGTGCCAGCAGCCCACTAGCGGGGGCGAACACCGGGGAGCTGTTTTTT. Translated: CASSPLAGANTGELFF. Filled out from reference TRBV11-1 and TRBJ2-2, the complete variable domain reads EAEVAQSPRYKITEKSQAVAFWCDPISGHATLYWYRQILGQGPELLVQFQDESVVDDSQLPKDRFSAERLKGVDSTLKIQPAELGDSAMYLCASSPLAGANTGELFFGEGSRLTVL.

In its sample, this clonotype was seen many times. The DNA for the CDR3 is TGTGCCACCAGTGATCCCGCTTTAGGAAGGGGGGAGCTGTTTTTT. This codes for CATSDPALGRGELFF. This sequence joins TRBV24-1 and TRBJ2-2; D is ambiguous. Germline assignment: CDR1 KGHDR and CDR2 SFDVKD. There are 15 residues in the CDR3. V was pared by 3 bases and J by 8 bases, with 15 bases between.

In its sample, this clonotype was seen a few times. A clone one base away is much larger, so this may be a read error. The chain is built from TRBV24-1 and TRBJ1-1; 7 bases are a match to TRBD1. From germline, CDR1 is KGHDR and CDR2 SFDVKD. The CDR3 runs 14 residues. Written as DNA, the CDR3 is TGTGCCACCAGTGAGGGCCATACAGGGGCTGAAGCTTGCTTT. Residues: CATSEGHTGAEACF.

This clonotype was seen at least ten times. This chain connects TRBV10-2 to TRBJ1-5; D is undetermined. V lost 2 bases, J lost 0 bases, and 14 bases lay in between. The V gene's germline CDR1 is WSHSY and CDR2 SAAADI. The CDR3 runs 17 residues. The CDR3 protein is CASSEVSFADSNQPQHF. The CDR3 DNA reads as TGCGCCAGCAGTGAGGTTTCCTTCGCCGATAGCAATCAGCCCCAGCATTTT.

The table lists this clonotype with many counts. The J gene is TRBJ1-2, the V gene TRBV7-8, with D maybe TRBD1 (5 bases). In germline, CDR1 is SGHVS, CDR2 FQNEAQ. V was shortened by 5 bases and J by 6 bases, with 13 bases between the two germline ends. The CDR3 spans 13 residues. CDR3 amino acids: CASSRRDGHGYTF. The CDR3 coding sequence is TGTGCCAGCAGCCGAAGGGACGGCCATGGCTACACCTTC.

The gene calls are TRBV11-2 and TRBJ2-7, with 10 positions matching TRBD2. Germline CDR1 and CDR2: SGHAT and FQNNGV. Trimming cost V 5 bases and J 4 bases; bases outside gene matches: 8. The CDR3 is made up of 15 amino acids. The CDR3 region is CASSQLAGFFYEQYF. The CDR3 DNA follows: TGTGCCAGCAGCCAACTAGCGGGATTTTTTTACGAGCAGTACTTC.

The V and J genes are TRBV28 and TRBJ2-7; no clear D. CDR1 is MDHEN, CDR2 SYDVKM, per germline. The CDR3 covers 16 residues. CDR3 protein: CASSTSDGRFSYEQWV. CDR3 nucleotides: TGTGCCAGCAGCACCTCTGACGGCAGATTCTCCTACGAGCAGTGGGTG.

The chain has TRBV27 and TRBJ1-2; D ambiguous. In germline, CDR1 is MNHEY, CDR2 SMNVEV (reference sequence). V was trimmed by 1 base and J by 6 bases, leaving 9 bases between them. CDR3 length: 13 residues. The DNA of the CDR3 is TGTGCCAGCAGTTTATGGCCGGCGGATGGCTACACCTTC. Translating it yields CASSLWPADGYTF.